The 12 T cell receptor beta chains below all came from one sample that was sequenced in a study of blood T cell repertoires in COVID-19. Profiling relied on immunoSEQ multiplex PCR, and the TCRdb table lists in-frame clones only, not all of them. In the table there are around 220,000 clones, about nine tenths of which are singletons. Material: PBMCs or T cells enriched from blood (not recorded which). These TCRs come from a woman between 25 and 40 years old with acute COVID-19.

This CDR3 is CASSYTGTDTQYF. The CDR3 coding sequence is TGTGCCAGCAGTTACACAGGAACAGATACGCAGTATTTT. The V and J genes are TRBV6-6 and TRBJ2-3; D possibly corresponds to TRBD1 (5 bases). Germline loops: CDR1 MNHNY, CDR2 SVGAGI (reference sequence). With 2 bases removed from V and 3 bases from J, the gap between germline ends came to 6 bases. This CDR3 region has 13 residues.

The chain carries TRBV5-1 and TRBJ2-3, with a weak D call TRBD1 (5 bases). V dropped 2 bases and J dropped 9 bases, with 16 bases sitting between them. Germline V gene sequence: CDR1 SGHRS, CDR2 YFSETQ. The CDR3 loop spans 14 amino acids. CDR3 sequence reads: CASSFYRNQQTQYF. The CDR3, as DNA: TGCGCCAGCAGCTTCTACAGGAACCAGCAAACGCAGTATTTT.

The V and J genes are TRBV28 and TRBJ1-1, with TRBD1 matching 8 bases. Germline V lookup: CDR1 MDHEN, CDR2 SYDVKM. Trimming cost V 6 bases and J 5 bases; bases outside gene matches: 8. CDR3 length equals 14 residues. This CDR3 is CASRSGQGRTEAFF. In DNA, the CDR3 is TGTGCCAGCAGATCCGGACAGGGCCGGACTGAAGCTTTCTTT.

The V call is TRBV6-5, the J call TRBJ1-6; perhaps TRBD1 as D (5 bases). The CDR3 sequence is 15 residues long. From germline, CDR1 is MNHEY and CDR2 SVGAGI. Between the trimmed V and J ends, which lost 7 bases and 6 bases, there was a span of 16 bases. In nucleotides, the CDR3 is TGTGCCAGCACCCGGGAGAGGGGAGCTAATTCACCCCTCCACTTT. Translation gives CASTRERGANSPLHF.

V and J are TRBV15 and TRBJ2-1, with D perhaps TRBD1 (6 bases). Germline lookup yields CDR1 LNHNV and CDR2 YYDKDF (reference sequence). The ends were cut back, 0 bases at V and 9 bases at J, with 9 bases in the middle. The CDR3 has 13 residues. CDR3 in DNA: TGTGCCACCAGCAGAGATCAAGGGGGTGAGCAGTTCTTC. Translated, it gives CATSRDQGGEQFF.

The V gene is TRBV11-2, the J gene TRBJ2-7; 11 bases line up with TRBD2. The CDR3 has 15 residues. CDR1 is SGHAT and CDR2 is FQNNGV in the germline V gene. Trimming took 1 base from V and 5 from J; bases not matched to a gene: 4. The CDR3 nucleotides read TGTGCCAGCAGCTTAGGACTAGCGGGATTCAACGAGCAGTACTTC. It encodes CASSLGLAGFNEQYF.

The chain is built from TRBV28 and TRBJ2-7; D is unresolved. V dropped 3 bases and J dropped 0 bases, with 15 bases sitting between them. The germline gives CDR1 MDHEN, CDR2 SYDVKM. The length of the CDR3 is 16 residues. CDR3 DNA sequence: TGTGCCAGCAGTTTTGGTTTAGTTTCGCTCTCCTACGAGCAGTACTTC. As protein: CASSFGLVSLSYEQYF.

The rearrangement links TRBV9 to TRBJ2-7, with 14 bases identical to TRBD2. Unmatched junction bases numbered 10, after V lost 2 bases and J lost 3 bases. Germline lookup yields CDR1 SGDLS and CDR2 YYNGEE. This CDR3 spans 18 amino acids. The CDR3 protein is CASSVGTSGSGANYEQYF. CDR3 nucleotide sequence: TGTGCCAGCAGCGTCGGGACTAGCGGGAGCGGGGCGAACTACGAGCAGTACTTC.

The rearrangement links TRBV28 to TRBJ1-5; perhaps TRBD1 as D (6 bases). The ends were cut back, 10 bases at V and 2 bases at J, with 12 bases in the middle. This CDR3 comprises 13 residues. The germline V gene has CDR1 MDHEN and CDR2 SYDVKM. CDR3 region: CATQGFGNQPQHF. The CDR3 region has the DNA TGTGCCACCCAGGGGTTTGGCAATCAGCCCCAGCATTTT.

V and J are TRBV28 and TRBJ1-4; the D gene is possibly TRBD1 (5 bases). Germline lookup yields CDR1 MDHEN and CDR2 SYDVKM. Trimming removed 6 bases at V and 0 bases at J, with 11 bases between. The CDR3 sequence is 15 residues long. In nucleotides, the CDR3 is TGTGCCAGCAGGCCGACAGTCCCAACTAATGAAAAACTGTTTTTT. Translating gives CASRPTVPTNEKLFF.

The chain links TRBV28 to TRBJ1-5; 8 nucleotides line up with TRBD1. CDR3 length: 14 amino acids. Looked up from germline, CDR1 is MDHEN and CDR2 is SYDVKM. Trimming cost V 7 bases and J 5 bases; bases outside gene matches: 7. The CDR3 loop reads CASILQGGDQPQHF. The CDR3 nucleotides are TGTGCCAGCATTCTACAGGGGGGGGATCAGCCCCAGCATTTT. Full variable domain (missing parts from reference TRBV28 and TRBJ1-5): DVKVTQSSRYLVKRTGEKVFLECVQDMDHENMFWYRQDPGLGLRLIYFSYDVKMKEKGDIPEGYSVSREKKERFSLILESASTNQTSMYLCASILQGGDQPQHFGDGTRLSIL.

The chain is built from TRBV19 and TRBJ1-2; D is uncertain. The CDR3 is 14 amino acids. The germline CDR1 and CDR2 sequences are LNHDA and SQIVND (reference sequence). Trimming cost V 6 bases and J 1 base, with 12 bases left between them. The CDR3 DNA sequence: TGTGCCAGTAGCTACGACGGAGTTAACTATGGCTACACCTTC. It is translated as CASSYDGVNYGYTF.